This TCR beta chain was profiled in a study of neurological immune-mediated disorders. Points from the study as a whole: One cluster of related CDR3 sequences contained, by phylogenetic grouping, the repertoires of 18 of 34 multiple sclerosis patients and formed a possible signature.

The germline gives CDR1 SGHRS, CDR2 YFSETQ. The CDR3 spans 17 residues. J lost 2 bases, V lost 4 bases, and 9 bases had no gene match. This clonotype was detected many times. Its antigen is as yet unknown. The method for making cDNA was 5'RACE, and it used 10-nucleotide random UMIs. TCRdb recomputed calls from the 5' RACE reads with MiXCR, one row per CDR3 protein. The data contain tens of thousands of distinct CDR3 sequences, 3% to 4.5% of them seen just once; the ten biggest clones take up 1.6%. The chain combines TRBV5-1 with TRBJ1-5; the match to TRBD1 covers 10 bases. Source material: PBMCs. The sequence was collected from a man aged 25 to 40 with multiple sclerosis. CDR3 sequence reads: CASSPGTGARGNQPQHF. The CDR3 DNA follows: TGCGCCAGCAGCCCTGGGACAGGGGCTCGAGGCAATCAGCCCCAGCATTTT.